Below, 29 T cell receptor beta chains from the same sample are listed, as sequenced in a study of blood T cell repertoires in COVID-19. TCRdb keeps only in-frame clones here, not all; method: immunoSEQ multiplex PCR. The sample contains about 260,000 clones, 91% of which appear only once. Source material: peripheral blood. These TCRs come from a person in their late teens or twenties with COVID-19, enrolled during active disease.

V gene TRBV5-1 combines with J gene TRBJ1-1, with D unclear. The CDR3 has 13 residues. Germline CDR1 SGHRS, CDR2 YFSETQ. V lost 4 bases, J lost 5 bases, and 12 bases lay in between. CDR3 DNA: TGCGCCAGCAGCCTGAAGTTGGAGACTGAAGCTTTCTTT. It codes for CASSLKLETEAFF.

The chain uses TRBV27 and TRBJ1-5, with TRBD1 matching over 8 bases. Germline CDR1 and CDR2: MNHEY and SMNVEV (reference sequence). The V segment lost 10 bases and the J segment 4 bases; nucleotides outside the gene matches: 6. The CDR3 covers 13 residues. The CDR3 protein is CATKTGVNQPQHF. Written as DNA, the CDR3 is TGTGCCACCAAGACAGGGGTGAATCAGCCCCAGCATTTT.

V usage is TRBV6-5 and J usage is TRBJ2-5; 7 bases fit TRBD2. The CDR3 extends over 13 amino acids. CDR1 and CDR2 (germline): MNHEY, SVGAGI. The ends lost 5 bases at V and 5 bases at J; junction bases unmatched: 5. The CDR3 here is CASSPLGGETQYF. Here the CDR3 DNA reads TGTGCCAGCAGTCCCTTGGGGGGGGAGACCCAGTACTTC.

This clone was detected once. This chain connects TRBV5-4 to TRBJ2-7, with 10 bases identical to TRBD1. CDR3 size: 14 residues. CDR1 and CDR2 (germline): SGHNT, YYREEE (reference sequence). V lost 4 bases and J lost 11; bases outside the gene matches: 12. CDR3 bases: TGTGCCAGCAGCCTCTCGGACAGGGGGGGTGTGAAGTACTTC. Protein: CASSLSDRGGVKYF.

V and J are TRBV3-1 (or the pseudogene TRBV3-2) and TRBJ1-2; maybe TRBD1 (6 bases). Germline V CDR1 and CDR2: LGHDT, YNNKEL (reference sequence). CDR3 length: 19 residues. The germline V and J ends were trimmed by 1 base and 3 bases, with 24 bases remaining between them. The CDR3 here is CASSQGESAGGANDYGYTF. The CDR3 DNA follows: TGTGCCAGCAGCCAAGGCGAGTCGGCGGGGGGCGCAAATGACTATGGCTACACCTTC.

The chain couples TRBV6-1 to TRBJ2-3; TRBD1 might be the D (7 bases). The CDR3 runs to 14 residues. Trimming took off 0 bases at V and 6 bases at J, with 10 bases between the two ends. Germline-derived CDR1 and CDR2 are MNHNS and SASEGT. The CDR3 reads CASSEATGRDTQYF. DNA for the CDR3: TGTGCCAGCAGTGAAGCGACAGGGAGGGATACGCAGTATTTT.

The CDR3 is CASSLERQGLSQAQYF. Here the CDR3 DNA reads TGCGCCAGCAGCCTAGAAAGACAGGGACTGTCCCAGGCCCAGTACTTC. This chain connects TRBV4-1 to TRBJ2-5; tentatively, D is TRBD1 (7 bases). Trimming removed 4 bases at V and 9 bases at J, with 24 bases between. The CDR3 is made up of 16 amino acids. Looked up from germline, CDR1 is MGHRA and CDR2 is YSYEKL.

The chain has TRBV27 and TRBJ2-3, with D possibly TRBD2 on 5 matching bases. Germline values: CDR1 MNHEY, CDR2 SMNVEV (reference sequence). Trimming left V 3 bases short and J 8 bases short, with 27 bases between. CDR3 length: 18 amino acids. In DNA, the CDR3 is TGTGCCAGCAGTTTGGGAGCGTTCAACCTAAAACCCTCTGCTACGCAGTATTTT. This translates into CASSLGAFNLKPSATQYF.

V and J are TRBV4-3 and TRBJ1-5; 11 nucleotides align to TRBD1. Germline V gene lookup returns CDR1 LGHNA and CDR2 YSLEER. The CDR3 has 15 amino acids. Germline trimming cut 3 bases from V and 6 bases from J; bases unmatched to any gene: 4. This CDR3 is CASSQGTGGSQPQHF. In DNA form, the CDR3 reads TGCGCCAGCAGCCAGGGGACAGGGGGTAGTCAGCCCCAGCATTTT.

The chain uses TRBV27 and TRBJ2-2; D might be TRBD1 (6 bases). This CDR3 spans 15 amino acids. Germline V gene data show CDR1 as MNHEY and CDR2 as SMNVEV (reference sequence). The ends were cut back, 3 bases at V and 3 bases at J, with 11 bases in the middle. The CDR3 coding sequence is TGTGCCAGCAGTTTCCAGGGGACGGACACCGGGGAGCTGTTTTTT. It translates to CASSFQGTDTGELFF.

The chain joins TRBV12-3 or TRBV12-4 to TRBJ2-7; tentatively, D is TRBD1 (6 bases). CDR3 length equals 13 residues. Trimming left V 8 bases short and J 4 bases short, with 15 bases between. In nucleotides, the CDR3 is TGTGCCAGCGGCCTTGGACAGCTTTACGAGCAGTACTTC. Amino acid sequence: CASGLGQLYEQYF.

The chain couples TRBV5-1 to TRBJ1-1; D is undetermined. CDR3 length: 13 residues. Germline V gives CDR1 SGHRS, CDR2 YFSETQ. Trimming cost V 1 base and J 2 bases, with 6 bases left between them. CDR3 DNA: TGCGCCAGCAGCTTGTACAGAAACACTGAAGCTTTCTTT. It specifies CASSLYRNTEAFF.

This chain connects TRBV7-2 to TRBJ2-3; D may be TRBD2 (6 bases). The V end was cut by 2 bases, the J end by 1 base, with 10 bases between. The CDR3 loop spans 15 amino acids. From germline, CDR1 is SGHTA and CDR2 FQGNSA. CDR3 residues: CASSLIGGGTDTQYF. The CDR3 DNA follows: TGTGCCAGCAGCTTAATAGGCGGGGGCACAGATACGCAGTATTTT.

The chain has TRBV29-1 and TRBJ1-2; a weak D match, TRBD1 (6 bases). V gave up 6 bases and J gave up 2 bases, with 10 bases separating them. The CDR3 is 12 residues long. Germline V gene lookup returns CDR1 SQVTM and CDR2 ANQGSEA. The CDR3 region has the DNA TGCAGCGTCCTCGGACAGAACTATGGCTACACCTTC. Its translation is CSVLGQNYGYTF.

The CDR3 bases are TGTGCCAGCAGCGGAGGGCCCGGGGCTTTCTTT. It specifies CASSGGPGAFF. This chain joins TRBV3-1 (or the pseudogene TRBV3-2) and TRBJ1-1; D gene unclear. The CDR3 length is 11 residues. Trimming removed 5 bases from V and 11 bases from J, with 12 bases in between. The germline V gene encodes CDR1 LGHDT and CDR2 YNNKEL (reference sequence).

The chain combines TRBV7-2 with TRBJ2-3, with 10 nucleotides matching TRBD2. The CDR3 contains 13 residues. Losses at the gene ends were 8 bases for V and 5 bases for J; bases not matched to a gene: 4. CDR1 and CDR2 (germline): SGHTA, FQGNSA. The CDR3 region has the DNA TGTGCCAGCGCAGCGGGAGGGATAGATACGCAGTATTTT. Its protein is CASAAGGIDTQYF.

In DNA form, the CDR3 reads TGTGCCAGCAGCCGCCGACAGGGTTATAATTCACCCCTCCACTTT. This codes for CASSRRQGYNSPLHF. The genes are TRBV21-1 and TRBJ1-6; the table's D call of TRBD1 was not tested on the DNA. TRBV21-1 is an annotated pseudogene. The CDR3 runs 15 residues.

The V gene is TRBV2, the J gene TRBJ1-3, with 10 bases fitting TRBD1. Per germline, CDR1 SNHLY and CDR2 FYNNEI. The CDR3 extends over 17 amino acids. V was clipped by 6 bases and J by 2 bases; unmatched bases: 10. The CDR3 protein is CASRDAGTGEPGNTIYF. The CDR3 DNA sequence: TGTGCCAGCAGGGACGCCGGGACAGGGGAACCTGGAAACACCATATATTTT. Looking up the rest from reference TRBV2 and TRBJ1-3 gives the full variable domain: EPEVTQTPSHQVTQMGQEVILRCVPISNHLYFYWYRQILGQKVEFLVSFYNNEISEKSEIFDDQFSVERPDGSNFTLKIRSTKLEDSAMYFCASRDAGTGEPGNTIYFGEGSWLTVV.

V gene TRBV29-1 combines with J gene TRBJ2-3; D unresolved. This CDR3 contains 12 residues. With 7 bases removed from V and 0 bases from J, the gap between germline ends came to 8 bases. Per germline, CDR1 SQVTM and CDR2 ANQGSEA. In DNA, the CDR3 is TGCAGCGCCTCCCTAAGCACAGATACGCAGTATTTT. This sequence encodes CSASLSTDTQYF.

The V gene is TRBV24-1, the J gene TRBJ2-2, with 7 bases lining up with TRBD2. J was trimmed by 6 bases and V by 5 bases; bases with no gene match: 14. This CDR3 is 17 amino acids long. The germline V gene encodes CDR1 KGHDR and CDR2 SFDVKD. Written as DNA, the CDR3 is TGTGCCACCAGTGGCCTGAGGGCGGGAGAAAGTTCCGGGGAGCTGTTTTTT. Translating it yields CATSGLRAGESSGELFF.

V usage is TRBV13 and J usage is TRBJ1-5, with a weak D call TRBD1 (6 bases). Between the trimmed V and J ends, which lost 5 bases and 1 base, there was a span of 12 bases. The CDR3 totals 15 residues. Germline CDR1 reads PRHDT; CDR2 reads FYEKMQ (reference sequence). The DNA of the CDR3 is TGTGCCAGCAGCGCCGGGACAAAGAGCAATCAGCCCCAGCATTTT. It is translated as CASSAGTKSNQPQHF.

The V gene is TRBV7-6, the J gene TRBJ2-5; D is perhaps TRBD1 (5 bases). The V gene lost 1 base and the J gene lost 5 bases, with 17 bases spanning the gap. This CDR3 is built from 16 residues. Per germline, CDR1 SGHVS and CDR2 FNYEAQ. The DNA of the CDR3 is TGTGCCAGCAGCTTAGGGGGCAGGAGACCTTTGGAGACCCAGTACTTC. Translated, it gives CASSLGGRRPLETQYF.

The chain employs TRBV24-1 and TRBJ1-4, with D possibly TRBD1 on 6 matching bases. The V and J ends lost 2 bases and 8 bases respectively, with 14 bases between them. Germline CDR1 reads KGHDR; CDR2 reads SFDVKD. The CDR3 covers 15 residues. The chain's CDR3 is CATSDSGVDTEKLFF. The CDR3 region has the DNA TGTGCCACCAGTGATTCAGGGGTCGATACAGAAAAACTGTTTTTT.

CDR3 amino acids: CSVEQDREMTNSPLHF. The CDR3 DNA follows: TGCAGCGTTGAACAAGACAGGGAGATGACTAATTCACCCCTCCACTTT. This chain joins TRBV29-1 and TRBJ1-6; 7 positions match TRBD1. Per the germline V gene, CDR1 is SQVTM and CDR2 is ANQGSEA. The V gene end was trimmed by 2 bases and the J gene end by 6 bases; junction bases not matched to a gene: 10. The CDR3 totals 16 residues.

The chain recombines TRBV24-1 with TRBJ1-1; D ambiguous. In germline, CDR1 is KGHDR, CDR2 SFDVKD. CDR3 length equals 11 residues. Trimming removed 4 bases at V and 5 bases at J, with 4 bases between. The CDR3 here is CATSDGTEAFF. The CDR3 nucleotides read TGTGCCACCAGTGACGGGACTGAAGCTTTCTTT.

This chain connects TRBV24-1 to TRBJ2-3; 12 positions agree with TRBD2. CDR3 size: 21 residues. Per germline, CDR1 KGHDR and CDR2 SFDVKD. The ends lost 2 bases at V and 2 bases at J; junction bases unmatched: 16. The DNA of the CDR3 is TGTGCCACCAGTGATTCCCTCACTCGAGGACTAGCGGGAAGAAACACAGATACGCAGTATTTT. Translated: CATSDSLTRGLAGRNTDTQYF.

As for this clone: A read error may explain this, as a much larger clone is one base away. The rearrangement uses TRBV5-4 and TRBJ1-1; 9 nucleotides agree with TRBD1. The CDR3 sequence is 14 residues long. Germline V gives CDR1 SGHNT, CDR2 YYREEE (reference sequence). Unmatched junction bases numbered 2, after V lost 4 bases and J lost 1 base. The CDR3 nucleotides are TGTGCCAGCAGCCCGGGACAGGGGAACACTGAAGCTTTCTTT. This sequence encodes CASSPGQGNTEAFF.

The chain employs TRBV19 and TRBJ1-1; a weak D match, TRBD1 (6 bases). In germline, CDR1 is LNHDA, CDR2 SQIVND (reference sequence). The CDR3 has 16 residues. Trimming stripped 3 bases from V and 0 bases from J, with 14 bases between. The CDR3 spells CASSIPLDRLNTEAFF. As DNA, the CDR3 is TGTGCCAGTAGTATTCCCCTTGACAGGTTGAACACTGAAGCTTTCTTT.

The V and J genes are TRBV7-2 and TRBJ2-7, with 8 bases aligning to TRBD2. V gave up 5 bases and J gave up 6 bases; unmatched junction bases: 6. The CDR3 spans 13 residues. CDR1 SGHTA and CDR2 FQGNSA come from the germline V gene. This chain's CDR3 is CASSPGGEAEQYF. The CDR3 region has the DNA TGTGCCAGCAGCCCCGGGGGGGAGGCCGAGCAGTACTTC.